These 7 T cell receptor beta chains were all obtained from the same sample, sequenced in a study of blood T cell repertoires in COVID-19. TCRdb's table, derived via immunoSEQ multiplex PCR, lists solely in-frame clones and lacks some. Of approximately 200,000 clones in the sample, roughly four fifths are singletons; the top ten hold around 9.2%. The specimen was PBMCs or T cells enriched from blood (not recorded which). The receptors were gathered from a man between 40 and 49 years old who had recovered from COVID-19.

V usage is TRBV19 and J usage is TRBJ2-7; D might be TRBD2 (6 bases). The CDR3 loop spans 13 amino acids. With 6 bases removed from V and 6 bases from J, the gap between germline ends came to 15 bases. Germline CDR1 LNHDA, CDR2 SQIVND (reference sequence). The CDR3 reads CASSPGVSREQYF. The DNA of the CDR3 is TGTGCCAGTAGCCCGGGGGTATCGCGCGAGCAGTACTTC.

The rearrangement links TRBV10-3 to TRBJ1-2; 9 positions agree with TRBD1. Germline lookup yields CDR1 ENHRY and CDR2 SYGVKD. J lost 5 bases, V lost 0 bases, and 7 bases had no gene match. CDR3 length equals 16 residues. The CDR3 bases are TGTGCCATCAGTGAGTCAGGGACAGGGCGATTTTATGGCTACACCTTC. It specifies CAISESGTGRFYGYTF.

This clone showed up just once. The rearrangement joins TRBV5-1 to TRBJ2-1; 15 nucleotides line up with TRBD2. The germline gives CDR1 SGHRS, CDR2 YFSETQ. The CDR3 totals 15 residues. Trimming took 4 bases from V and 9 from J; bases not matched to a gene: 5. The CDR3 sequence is CASSRGTSGGSEQFF. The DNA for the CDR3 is TGCGCCAGCAGCCGAGGGACTAGCGGGGGGAGTGAGCAGTTCTTC.

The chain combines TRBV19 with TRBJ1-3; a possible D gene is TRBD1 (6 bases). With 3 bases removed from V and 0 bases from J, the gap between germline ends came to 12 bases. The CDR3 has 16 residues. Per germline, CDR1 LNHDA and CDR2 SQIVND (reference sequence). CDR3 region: CASSISWTVSGNTIYF. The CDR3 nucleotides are TGTGCCAGTAGTATCTCCTGGACAGTCTCTGGAAACACCATATATTTT.

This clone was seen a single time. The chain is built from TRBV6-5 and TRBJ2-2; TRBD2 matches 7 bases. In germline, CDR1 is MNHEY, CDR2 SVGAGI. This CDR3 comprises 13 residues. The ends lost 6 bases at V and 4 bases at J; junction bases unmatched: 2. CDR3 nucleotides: TGTGCCAGCAGCCGGACTAGCACCGGGGAGCTGTTTTTT. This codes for CASSRTSTGELFF.

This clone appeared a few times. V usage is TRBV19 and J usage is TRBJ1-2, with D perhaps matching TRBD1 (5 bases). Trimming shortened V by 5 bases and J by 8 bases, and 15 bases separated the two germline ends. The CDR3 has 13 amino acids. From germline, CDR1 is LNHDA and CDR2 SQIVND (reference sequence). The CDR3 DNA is TGTGCCAGTAGTGGGGCCTCGGGTGACGGCTACACCTTC. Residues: CASSGASGDGYTF. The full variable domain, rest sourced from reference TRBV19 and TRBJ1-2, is DGGITQSPKYLFRKEGQNVTLSCEQNLNHDAMYWYRQDPGQGLRLIYYSQIVNDFQKGDIAEGYSVSREKKESFPLTVTSAQKNPTAFYLCASSGASGDGYTFGSGTRLTVV.

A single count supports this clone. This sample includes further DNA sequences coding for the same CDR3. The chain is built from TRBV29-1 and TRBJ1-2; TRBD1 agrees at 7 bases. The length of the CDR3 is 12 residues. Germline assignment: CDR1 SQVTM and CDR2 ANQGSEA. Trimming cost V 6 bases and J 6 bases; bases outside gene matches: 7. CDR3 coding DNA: TGCAGCGTAGGGGGACAGTTCGATGGCTACACCTTC. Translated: CSVGGQFDGYTF.